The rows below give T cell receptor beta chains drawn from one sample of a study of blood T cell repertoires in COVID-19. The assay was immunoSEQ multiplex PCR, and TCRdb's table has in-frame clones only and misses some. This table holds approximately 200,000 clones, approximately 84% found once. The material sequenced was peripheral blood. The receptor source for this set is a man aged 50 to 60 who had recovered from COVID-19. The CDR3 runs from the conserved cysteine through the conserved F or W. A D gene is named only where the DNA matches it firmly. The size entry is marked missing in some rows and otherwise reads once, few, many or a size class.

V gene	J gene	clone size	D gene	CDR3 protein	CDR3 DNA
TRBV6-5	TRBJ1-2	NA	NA	CASSYGAANGYTF	TGTGCCAGCAGTTACGGGGCAGCAAATGGCTACACCTTC
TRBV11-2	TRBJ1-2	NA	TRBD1	CASTDDRGGYGYTF	TGTGCCAGCACCGATGACAGGGGAGGCTATGGCTACACCTTC
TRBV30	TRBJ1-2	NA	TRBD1	CAWSYPTGSYGYTF	TGTGCCTGGAGTTATCCGACAGGGTCCTATGGCTACACCTTC
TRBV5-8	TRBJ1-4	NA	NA	CASSLLGQGANEKLFF	TGTGCCAGCAGCTTGTTGGGTCAGGGCGCTAATGAAAAACTGTTTTTT
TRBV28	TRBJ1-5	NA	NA	CASSYGSQSNQPQHF	TGTGCCAGCAGTTATGGTTCACAGAGCAATCAGCCCCAGCATTTT
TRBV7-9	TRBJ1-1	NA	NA	CASSLVAAVTEAFF	TGTGCCAGCAGCTTAGTTGCGGCAGTCACTGAAGCTTTCTTT
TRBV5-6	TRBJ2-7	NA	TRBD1	CASSSGQGAVHEQYF	TGTGCCAGCAGCTCTGGACAGGGGGCAGTCCACGAGCAGTACTTC
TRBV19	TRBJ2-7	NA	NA	CASSISGRTTYEQYF	TGTGCCAGTAGTATAAGCGGGCGGACCACTTACGAGCAGTACTTC
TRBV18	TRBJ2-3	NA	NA	CASSRGDSTDTQYF	TGTGCCAGCTCACGCGGGGACAGCACAGATACGCAGTATTTT
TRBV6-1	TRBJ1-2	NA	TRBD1	CASSEALQGTGYGYTF	TGTGCCAGCAGTGAAGCCCTACAGGGGACCGGCTATGGCTACACCTTC
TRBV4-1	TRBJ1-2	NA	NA	CASSLRRTGSYGYTF	TGCGCCAGCAGCCTGCGTCGAACAGGGAGCTATGGCTACACCTTC
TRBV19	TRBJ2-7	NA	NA	CASSKSGFSSYEQYF	TGTGCCAGTAGTAAAAGCGGTTTCAGCTCCTACGAGCAGTACTTC
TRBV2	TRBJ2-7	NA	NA	CASRTVGGAYEQYF	TGTGCCAGCAGGACCGTCGGAGGGGCCTACGAGCAGTACTTC
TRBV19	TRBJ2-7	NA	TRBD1	CASSWDRDDEQYF	TGTGCCAGTAGTTGGGACAGGGACGACGAGCAGTACTTC
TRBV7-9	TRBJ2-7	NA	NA	CASTLAQGRGYEQYF	TGTGCCAGCACCCTCGCACAGGGTCGGGGCTACGAGCAGTACTTC
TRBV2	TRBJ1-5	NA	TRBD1	CASSKQGTPQPQHF	TGTGCCAGCAGTAAACAGGGGACCCCTCAGCCCCAGCATTTT
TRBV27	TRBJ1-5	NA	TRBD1	CASSLRTGSQPQHF	TGTGCCAGCAGTTTAAGGACAGGGAGCCAGCCCCAGCATTTT
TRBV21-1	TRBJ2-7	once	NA	CASTIGWRDRVTYEQYF	TGTGCCAGCACCATCGGGTGGCGGGACAGGGTAACCTACGAGCAGTACTTC
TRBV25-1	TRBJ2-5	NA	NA	CASSSYRETQYF	TGTGCCAGCAGTTCCTACAGGGAGACCCAGTACTTC
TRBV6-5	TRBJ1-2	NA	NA	CASSYGTDRYGYTF	TGTGCCAGCAGTTACGGCACAGACCGCTATGGCTACACCTTC
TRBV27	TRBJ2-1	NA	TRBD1	CASSFPGTGRNEQFF	TGTGCCAGCAGTTTCCCCGGGACAGGGAGGAATGAGCAGTTCTTC
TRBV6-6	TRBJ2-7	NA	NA	CASSYSQYEQYF	TGTGCCAGCAGTTACTCTCAGTACGAGCAGTACTTC
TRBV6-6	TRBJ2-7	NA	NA	CASRGPTGRTYEQYF	TGTGCCAGCAGGGGACCGACAGGGAGGACCTACGAGCAGTACTTC
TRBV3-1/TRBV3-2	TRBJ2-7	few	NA	CASSHRDNSYEQYF	TGTGCCAGCAGCCACCGGGACAATTCCTACGAGCAGTACTTC
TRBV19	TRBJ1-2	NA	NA	CASSMTRNYGYTF	TGTGCCAGTAGTATGACACGGAACTATGGCTACACCTTC
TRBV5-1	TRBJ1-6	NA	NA	CASSLAAGAASPLHF	TGCGCCAGCAGCTTGGCCGCTGGGGCGGCTTCACCCCTCCACTTT
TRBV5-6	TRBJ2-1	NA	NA	CASSLRYEQFF	TGTGCCAGCAGCTTGCGTTATGAGCAGTTCTTC
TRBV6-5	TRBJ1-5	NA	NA	CASSPTNNQPQHF	TGTGCCAGCAGTCCAACAAACAATCAGCCCCAGCATTTT
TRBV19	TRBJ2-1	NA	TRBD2	CASSPSGLAGGLDNEQFF	TGTGCCAGTTCTCCTTCGGGACTAGCGGGAGGGCTGGACAATGAGCAGTTCTTC
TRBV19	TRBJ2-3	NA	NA	CASRHPGGTTDTQYF	TGTGCCAGTCGCCACCCGGGCGGGACCACAGATACGCAGTATTTT
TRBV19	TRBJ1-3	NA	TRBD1	CASTEGTAGNTIYF	TGTGCCAGTACCGAGGGGACAGCCGGAAACACCATATATTTT
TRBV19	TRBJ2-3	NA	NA	CASSIQGYTDTQYF	TGTGCCAGTAGTATACAGGGTTACACAGATACGCAGTATTTT
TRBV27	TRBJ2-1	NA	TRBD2	CASSDPNGPLAGEGEQFF	TGTGCCAGCAGCGACCCGAATGGGCCACTAGCGGGAGAGGGTGAGCAGTTCTTC
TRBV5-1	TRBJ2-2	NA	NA	CASSLIQGNTGELFF	TGCGCCAGCAGCTTGATACAGGGGAACACCGGGGAGCTGTTTTTT
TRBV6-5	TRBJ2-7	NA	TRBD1	CASSYSWTGGHYEQYF	TGTGCCAGCAGTTACTCTTGGACAGGGGGCCACTACGAGCAGTACTTC
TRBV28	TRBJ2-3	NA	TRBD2	CASSSYRGRAPDTQYF	TGTGCCAGCAGTTCGTACCGCGGGAGGGCCCCAGATACGCAGTATTTT
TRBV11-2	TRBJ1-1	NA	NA	CASSLVRNTEAFF	TGTGCCAGCAGCTTAGTTAGGAACACTGAAGCTTTCTTT
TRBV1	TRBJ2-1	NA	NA	CTSSQGLAGVRMENEQFF	TGCACCAGCAGCCAAGGACTAGCGGGAGTTAGAATGGAAAATGAGCAGTTCTTC
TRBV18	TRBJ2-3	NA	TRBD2	CASSPQREVTDTQYF	TGTGCCAGCTCACCACAGCGGGAGGTCACAGATACGCAGTATTTT
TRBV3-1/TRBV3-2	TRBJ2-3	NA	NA	CASSPRRARTDTQYF	TGTGCCAGCAGCCCCCGGAGGGCCCGCACAGATACGCAGTATTTT
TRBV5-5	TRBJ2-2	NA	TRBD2	CASSPGVSGRSGELFF	TGTGCCAGCAGCCCCGGGGTTAGCGGGAGGTCCGGGGAGCTGTTTTTT
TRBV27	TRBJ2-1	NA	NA	CASSLSITGSYNEQFF	TGTGCCAGCAGTTTATCGATCACAGGTTCCTACAATGAGCAGTTCTTC
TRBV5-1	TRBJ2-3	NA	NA	CASSLSQSTDTQYF	TGCGCCAGCAGCTTGAGTCAGAGCACAGATACGCAGTATTTT
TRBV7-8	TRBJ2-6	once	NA	CASSFPQSGANVLTF	TGTGCCAGCAGCTTTCCACAGTCTGGGGCCAACGTCCTGACTTTC
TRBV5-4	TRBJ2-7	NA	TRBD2	CASSLAGPSGRLGPYEQYF	TGTGCCAGCAGCTTGGCCGGGCCTAGCGGGAGACTAGGTCCCTACGAGCAGTACTTC
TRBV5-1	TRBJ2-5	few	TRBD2	CASRNSGRSRETQYF	TGCGCCAGCAGGAATAGCGGGAGGTCGAGAGAGACCCAGTACTTC
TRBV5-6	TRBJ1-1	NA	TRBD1	CASSPTGLNTEAFF	TGTGCCAGCAGCCCGACAGGGTTGAACACTGAAGCTTTCTTT
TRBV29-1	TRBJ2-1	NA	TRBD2	CSVVYGGRGYNEQFF	TGCAGCGTTGTATACGGCGGGAGAGGATACAATGAGCAGTTCTTC
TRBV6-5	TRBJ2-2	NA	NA	CASRYPGTHNTGELFF	TGTGCCAGCAGATACCCCGGGACACACAACACCGGGGAGCTGTTTTTT
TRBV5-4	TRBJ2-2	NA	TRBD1	CASSPGQANTGELFF	TGTGCCAGCAGCCCGGGACAGGCGAACACCGGGGAGCTGTTTTTT
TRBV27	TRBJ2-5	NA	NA	CASSTLGGSLETQYF	TGTGCCAGCAGTACCCTGGGAGGTTCCTTGGAGACCCAGTACTTC
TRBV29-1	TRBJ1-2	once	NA	CSVEEGGAAYGYTF	TGCAGCGTTGAAGAAGGAGGGGCGGCGTATGGCTACACCTTC
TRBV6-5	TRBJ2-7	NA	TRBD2	CASSYSAGAGEQYF	TGTGCCAGCAGTTACTCGGCGGGAGCTGGTGAGCAGTACTTC
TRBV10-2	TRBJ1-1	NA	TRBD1	CASILQGASTEAFF	TGCGCCAGCATTTTGCAGGGGGCTTCAACTGAAGCTTTCTTT
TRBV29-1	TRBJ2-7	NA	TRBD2	CSVGTSGTYEQYF	TGCAGCGTTGGGACTAGCGGGACCTACGAGCAGTACTTC